A single sample is the source of the 28 T cell receptor beta chains below, sequenced in a study of blood T cell repertoires in COVID-19. Using immunoSEQ multiplex PCR, the repertoire was profiled, and TCRdb retains in-frame clones only, with some absent. The table shows approximately 350,000 clones, with around four fifths occurring only once. The specimen sequenced was peripheral blood. These receptors were obtained from a man aged 30 to 45 with active or convalescent COVID-19.

The V gene is TRBV28, the J gene TRBJ2-6; 11 positions agree with TRBD1. After removal of 4 bases from V and 1 base from J, the junction contained 9 bases not matched to a gene. Germline values: CDR1 MDHEN, CDR2 SYDVKM. This CDR3 contains 19 residues. The CDR3 DNA reads as TGTGCCAGCAGTTCCGGGACAGGGGGGTTAGGGTCTGGGGCCAACGTCCTGACTTTC. Protein sequence: CASSSGTGGLGSGANVLTF.

The rearrangement links TRBV6-2 or TRBV6-3 to TRBJ2-5, with D hard to call. The V end was cut by 5 bases, the J end by 5 bases, with 18 bases between. The CDR3 totals 15 residues. Germline V gives CDR1 MNHEY, CDR2 SVGEGT. The DNA of the CDR3 is TGTGCCAGCAGTACCCGAAGGCCCCTCGGGGAGACCCAGTACTTC. It encodes CASSTRRPLGETQYF.

The CDR3 DNA reads TGTGCCAGCAGCCCTCCCCCAGGGGGCCTAGAGACCCAGTACTTC. Translation gives CASSPPPGGLETQYF. The genes are TRBV5-4 and TRBJ2-5, with 8 bases aligning to TRBD1. The trim removed 4 bases at V and 4 bases at J, leaving 9 bases unmatched. Germline CDR1 reads SGHNT; CDR2 reads YYREEE (reference sequence). The CDR3 runs to 15 residues.

The rearrangement joins TRBV11-1 to TRBJ1-4; no clear D. From germline, CDR1 is SGHAT and CDR2 FQDESV (reference sequence). V lost 0 bases, J lost 5 bases, and 7 bases lay in between. This CDR3 region has 14 residues. The CDR3 sequence is CASSLAQENEKLFF. Written as DNA, the CDR3 is TGTGCCAGCAGCTTAGCTCAGGAAAATGAAAAACTGTTTTTT.

The rearrangement joins TRBV11-3 to TRBJ2-3; TRBD1 might be the D (5 bases). Per germline, CDR1 SGHNT and CDR2 YENEEA. The V gene lost 0 bases and the J gene lost 4 bases, with 11 bases spanning the gap. This CDR3 is 15 amino acids long. CDR3 nucleotide sequence: TGTGCCAGCAGCTTAGAGGGGCTTAAATCAGATACGCAGTATTTT. This encodes CASSLEGLKSDTQYF.

The chain recombines TRBV24-1 with TRBJ2-3; TRBD2 matches at 10 bases. Germline lookup yields CDR1 KGHDR and CDR2 SFDVKD. The CDR3 loop spans 15 amino acids. The V and J ends lost 2 bases and 6 bases, in that order; junction bases with no gene match: 4. The chain's CDR3 is CATSDWGSGGDTQYF. Written as DNA, the CDR3 is TGTGCCACCAGTGATTGGGGTAGCGGGGGGGATACGCAGTATTTT.

The genes are TRBV29-1 and TRBJ2-3; D gene unclear. V lost 1 base to trimming and J lost 4 bases, with 9 bases between them. Germline V lookup: CDR1 SQVTM, CDR2 ANQGSEA. The CDR3 sequence is 13 residues long. The CDR3 region is CSVEGLDPDTQYF. CDR3 nucleotide sequence: TGCAGCGTTGAAGGGCTAGATCCAGATACGCAGTATTTT.

This chain connects TRBV24-1 to TRBJ2-7; 8 bases fit TRBD1. V gave up 4 bases and J gave up 12 bases; unmatched junction bases: 10. Germline CDR1 is KGHDR and CDR2 is SFDVKD. The CDR3 is made up of 13 amino acids. CDR3 bases: TGTGCCACCAGTGACTACTTAAGACAGGGGTTGTACTTC. Its protein is CATSDYLRQGLYF.

The chain is built from TRBV6-2 or TRBV6-3 and TRBJ1-1, with D unclear. The CDR3 has 13 residues. V was shortened by 3 bases and J by 7 bases, with 12 bases between the two germline ends. CDR1 and CDR2 (germline): MNHEY, SVGEGT. CDR3: CASSYNPGYEAFF. CDR3 coding DNA: TGTGCCAGCAGTTATAACCCGGGATATGAAGCTTTCTTT.

About this clone itself: Other DNA sequences within the sample encode an identical CDR3. J is TRBJ1-1 and V is TRBV6-5; D unclear. Germline V gene lookup returns CDR1 MNHEY and CDR2 SVGAGI. The CDR3 is made up of 13 amino acids. The germline V and J ends were trimmed by 6 bases and 0 bases, with 8 bases remaining between them. CDR3: CASRRAVNTEAFF. In DNA form, the CDR3 reads TGTGCCAGCAGGAGGGCCGTGAACACTGAAGCTTTCTTT.

The chain employs TRBV19 and TRBJ1-5; D perhaps matches TRBD1 (5 bases). The V end was cut by 3 bases, the J end by 5 bases, with 14 bases between. CDR3 size: 15 residues. Germline values: CDR1 LNHDA, CDR2 SQIVND (reference sequence). CDR3 loop: CASSIIVQGHQPQHF. DNA for the CDR3: TGTGCCAGTAGTATTATCGTGCAGGGCCATCAGCCCCAGCATTTT.

This clone is a singleton in its sample. The chain recombines TRBV6-5 with TRBJ1-6; possibly TRBD1 for D (6 bases). The CDR3 runs to 14 residues. V lost 8 bases to trimming and J lost 7 bases, with 15 bases between them. Germline V gene data show CDR1 as MNHEY and CDR2 as SVGAGI. The DNA of the CDR3 is TGTGCCAGCGGGACAATAGTTCTAAATTCACCCCTCCACTTT. The encoded protein is CASGTIVLNSPLHF.

The V gene is TRBV6-5, the J gene TRBJ2-7; weak D call: TRBD1 (5 bases). The CDR3 runs 13 residues. V was pared by 6 bases and J by 0 bases, with 9 bases between. Germline V lookup: CDR1 MNHEY, CDR2 SVGAGI. Here the CDR3 DNA reads TGTGCCAGCAGGGACACCCCCTCCTACGAGCAGTACTTC. Its translation: CASRDTPSYEQYF.

The CDR3 is CASSPGGTTADTQYF. DNA of the CDR3: TGCGCCAGCAGTCCGGGTGGGACTACGGCTGATACGCAGTATTTT. The V and J genes are TRBV4-3 and TRBJ2-3, with 7 bases matching TRBD2. V shed 6 bases, J shed 6 bases, and the junction held 12 bases outside the gene matches. Germline loops: CDR1 LGHNA, CDR2 YSLEER. This CDR3 is 15 amino acids long.

J is TRBJ2-7 and V is TRBV5-1, with 8 bases lining up with TRBD1. From germline, CDR1 is SGHRS and CDR2 YFSETQ. With 5 bases clipped from V and 3 bases from J, the junction kept 7 bases outside the gene matches. CDR3 length: 14 amino acids. The CDR3 here is CASSPGGSNYEQYF. CDR3 bases: TGCGCCAGCAGTCCAGGGGGCTCCAACTACGAGCAGTACTTC.

This chain uses TRBV6-1 with TRBJ2-7, with D perhaps matching TRBD2 (7 bases). The germline V and J ends were trimmed by 2 bases and 7 bases, with 21 bases remaining between them. Germline V lookup: CDR1 MNHNS, CDR2 SASEGT. The CDR3 is made up of 16 amino acids. The CDR3 protein is CASSEIRGAHLWEQYF. As DNA, the CDR3 is TGTGCCAGCAGTGAAATTCGGGGGGCCCATCTATGGGAGCAGTACTTC.

The V call is TRBV3-1 (or the pseudogene TRBV3-2), the J call TRBJ2-3, with no clear D. This CDR3 region has 12 residues. Deletions cut 8 bases from V and 0 bases from J, with 6 bases between. Germline V gene data show CDR1 as LGHDT and CDR2 as YNNKEL (reference sequence). The CDR3 protein is CASGTSTDTQYF. CDR3 DNA: TGTGCCAGCGGTACTAGCACAGATACGCAGTATTTT.

The rearrangement joins TRBV6-1 to TRBJ1-5; 7 bases are shared with TRBD1. Trimming at V came to 2 bases and at J to 6 bases, leaving 4 bases not matched to a gene. The CDR3 runs 14 residues. Germline values: CDR1 MNHNS, CDR2 SASEGT. This CDR3 is CASSEKGGTQPQHF. CDR3 sequence (DNA): TGTGCCAGCAGTGAAAAAGGGGGCACTCAGCCCCAGCATTTT.

The chain is built from TRBV9 and TRBJ2-1, with 8 bases aligning to TRBD2. V gave up 4 bases and J gave up 8 bases; unmatched junction bases: 17. In germline, CDR1 is SGDLS, CDR2 YYNGEE. The CDR3 loop spans 17 amino acids. The CDR3 nucleotides read TGTGCCAGCAGCCCATATGGAACAGGGACTAGGTTACATGAGCAGTTCTTC. Translation gives CASSPYGTGTRLHEQFF. The full variable domain, rest sourced from reference TRBV9 and TRBJ2-1, is DSGVTQTPKHLITATGQRVTLRCSPRSGDLSVYWYQQSLDQGLQFLIQYYNGEERAKGNILERFSAQQFPDLHSELNLSSLELGDSALYFCASSPYGTGTRLHEQFFGPGTRLTVL.

The genes are TRBV6-6 and TRBJ1-2; 11 nucleotides align to TRBD1. The CDR3 runs to 15 residues. CDR1 is MNHNY and CDR2 is SVGAGI in the germline V gene (reference sequence). J was trimmed by 7 bases and V by 5 bases; bases with no gene match: 9. In DNA form, the CDR3 reads TGTGCCAGCAGTCTTCAAAGGACAGGGGGCTCTGGCTACACCTTC. It encodes CASSLQRTGGSGYTF.

The chain carries TRBV18 and TRBJ2-3; unclear D gene. V lost 3 bases to trimming and J lost 4 bases, with 5 bases between them. CDR3 length: 12 residues. Germline loops: CDR1 KGHSH, CDR2 LQKENI. The CDR3: CASSPLPDTQYF. CDR3 nucleotide sequence: TGTGCCAGCTCACCCCTTCCAGATACGCAGTATTTT.

The chain recombines TRBV19 with TRBJ2-3, with 12 bases fitting TRBD2. V lost 7 bases and J lost 5; bases outside the gene matches: 7. The CDR3 contains 15 residues. Germline V gene data show CDR1 as LNHDA and CDR2 as SQIVND (reference sequence). CDR3 coding DNA: TGTGCCAGTACTAGCGGGAGGGCCGGTGGAGATACGCAGTATTTT. Protein product: CASTSGRAGGDTQYF.

The rearrangement joins TRBV13 to TRBJ2-3; weak D call: TRBD1 (8 bases). CDR1 is PRHDT and CDR2 is FYEKMQ in the germline V gene (reference sequence). The germline V and J ends were trimmed by 5 bases and 4 bases, with 25 bases remaining between them. This CDR3 comprises 18 residues. In DNA form, the CDR3 reads TGTGCCAGCAGCGACCTACTCCGACAGGGGAGGGGTGCAGATACGCAGTATTTT. Its translation: CASSDLLRQGRGADTQYF.

As regards this clone: In the same sample, other DNA sequences code for this CDR3. The J gene is TRBJ1-1, the V gene TRBV7-2; no clear D. CDR1 SGHTA and CDR2 FQGNSA come from the germline V gene. Between the trimmed V and J ends, which lost 2 bases and 0 bases, there was a span of 4 bases. The CDR3 is made up of 13 amino acids. The CDR3 sequence: CASSLSVNTEAFF. Written as DNA, the CDR3 is TGTGCCAGCAGCTTATCGGTGAACACTGAAGCTTTCTTT.

The chain couples TRBV3-1 (or the pseudogene TRBV3-2) to TRBJ2-2, with TRBD2 matching over 9 bases. Looked up from germline, CDR1 is LGHDT and CDR2 is YNNKEL (reference sequence). Trimming removed 3 bases from V and 1 base from J; junction bases left unmatched: 6. This CDR3 spans 17 amino acids. The CDR3 is CASSHFSGGLNTGELFF. Written as DNA, the CDR3 is TGTGCCAGCAGCCACTTTAGCGGGGGACTGAACACCGGGGAGCTGTTTTTT.

The chain combines TRBV7-8 with TRBJ2-7; 9 bases agree with TRBD2. The V gene's germline CDR1 is SGHVS and CDR2 FQNEAQ. The trim removed 4 bases at V and 0 bases at J, leaving 7 bases unmatched. This CDR3 spans 16 amino acids. The CDR3 DNA sequence: TGTGCCAGCAGCTCCTCGGCTAGCGGGACCTCCTACGAGCAGTACTTC. Its protein product is CASSSSASGTSYEQYF.

The chain links TRBV10-3 to TRBJ2-3; 11 positions agree with TRBD2. This CDR3 is built from 14 residues. V lost 6 bases and J lost 2; bases outside the gene matches: 1. Germline V lookup: CDR1 ENHRY, CDR2 SYGVKD. CDR3 sequence (DNA): TGTGCCATCAGGGGACTAGCGGCCACAGATACGCAGTATTTT. Its translation: CAIRGLAATDTQYF.

The rearrangement joins TRBV6-2 or TRBV6-3 to TRBJ2-1; 7 nucleotides match TRBD1. V dropped 6 bases and J dropped 10; count of bases not matched to a gene: 15. The CDR3 runs 15 residues. Per germline, CDR1 MNHEY and CDR2 SVGEGT. CDR3 bases: TGTGCCAGCAGCGAGACAGGGCCCCTACAATGGGAGCAGTTCTTC. Translating gives CASSETGPLQWEQFF.